Below are 18 T cell receptor beta chains sequenced from a single sample in a study of blood T cell repertoires in COVID-19. Measured with immunoSEQ multiplex PCR; TCRdb has only the in-frame clones, and not every one. The sample has around 250,000 clones, around 89% seen once; the top ten hold around 4%. The specimen sequenced was PBMCs or T cells enriched from blood (not recorded which). Every receptor here comes from a woman aged 25 to 45 who had recovered from COVID-19.

The V call is TRBV12-3 or TRBV12-4, the J call TRBJ1-4; D perhaps matches TRBD1 (5 bases). V gave up 3 bases and J gave up 8 bases, with 10 bases separating them. CDR3 length equals 13 residues. Here the CDR3 reads CASSLRPGEKLFF. As DNA, the CDR3 is TGTGCCAGCAGTTTGCGCCCAGGGGAAAAACTGTTTTTT.

The rearrangement joins TRBV5-1 to TRBJ2-1; tentatively, D is TRBD2 (6 bases). This CDR3 is 13 amino acids long. V was shortened by 2 bases and J by 6 bases, with 9 bases between the two germline ends. From germline, CDR1 is SGHRS and CDR2 YFSETQ. The CDR3 nucleotides are TGCGCCAGCAGCTTACGGGGGAGCAATGAGCAGTTCTTC. Translating it yields CASSLRGSNEQFF.

V and J are TRBV18 and TRBJ1-3; D is perhaps TRBD1 (5 bases). V was shortened by 6 bases and J by 0 bases, with 12 bases between the two germline ends. Germline values: CDR1 KGHSH, CDR2 LQKENI. This CDR3 spans 15 amino acids. The CDR3 loop is CASSSTGVSGNTIYF. CDR3 nucleotide sequence: TGTGCCAGCTCTTCTACAGGCGTCTCTGGAAACACCATATATTTT.

This clone was recorded only once. V gene TRBV28 combines with J gene TRBJ1-3, with D unresolved. Trimming took off 3 bases at V and 9 bases at J, with 9 bases between the two ends. CDR1 and CDR2 (germline): MDHEN, SYDVKM. This CDR3 has 12 residues. For the CDR3, the DNA is TGTGCCAGCAGTTTGGTAGAGGGCACCATATATTTT. Translated, it gives CASSLVEGTIYF.

This rearrangement joins TRBV28 to TRBJ1-2; D may be TRBD1 (5 bases). The CDR3 is 15 amino acids. Trimming took 2 bases from V and 0 from J, leaving 10 bases between them. Germline V CDR1 and CDR2: MDHEN, SYDVKM. CDR3 sequence reads: CASSLGAAPNYGYTF. The CDR3, as DNA: TGTGCCAGCAGTTTAGGGGCAGCCCCTAACTATGGCTACACCTTC.

This chain connects TRBV4-1 to TRBJ2-6; D is unclear. The CDR3 is 15 amino acids. Germline loops: CDR1 MGHRA, CDR2 YSYEKL. Trimming shortened V by 4 bases and J by 4 bases, and 11 bases separated the two germline ends. CDR3 sequence reads: CASSPIDSGANVLTF. The CDR3 DNA is TGCGCCAGCAGCCCTATTGACTCCGGGGCCAACGTCCTGACTTTC.

This clone was picked up one time. V gene TRBV5-1 combines with J gene TRBJ2-7; possible D gene TRBD1, 6 bases. CDR1 is SGHRS and CDR2 is YFSETQ in the germline V gene. Trimming pared 4 bases from V and 2 bases from J, leaving 10 bases between. The CDR3 consists of 13 residues. The CDR3, as DNA: TGCGCCAGCAGCCCGTGGACAGCCTACGAGCAGTACTTC. It specifies CASSPWTAYEQYF.

The rearrangement joins TRBV10-3 to TRBJ1-5; D call uncertain. The CDR3 has 14 amino acids. V was trimmed by 9 bases and J by 0 bases, leaving 12 bases between them. Per the germline V gene, CDR1 is ENHRY and CDR2 is SYGVKD. The CDR3 protein is CAISEQNSNQPQHF. DNA for the CDR3: TGTGCCATTTCCGAACAGAATAGCAATCAGCCCCAGCATTTT.

The chain joins TRBV5-1 to TRBJ1-6; tentatively, D is TRBD1 (6 bases). This CDR3 is 16 amino acids long. The V gene's germline CDR1 is SGHRS and CDR2 YFSETQ. Deletions cut 4 bases from V and 3 bases from J, with 14 bases between. The CDR3 nucleotides read TGCGCCAGCAGCGCGGCGGGGGGCAACTATAATTCACCCCTCCACTTT. Protein product: CASSAAGGNYNSPLHF.

The V call is TRBV28, the J call TRBJ2-2; 8 bases align to TRBD1. Per the germline V gene, CDR1 is MDHEN and CDR2 is SYDVKM. V dropped 3 bases and J dropped 5; count of bases not matched to a gene: 14. This CDR3 has 18 residues. As DNA, the CDR3 is TGTGCCAGCAGTTTCCCCCCATCCCAGGGGGCGTGGACCGGGGAGCTGTTTTTT. Translation gives CASSFPPSQGAWTGELFF.

The chain carries TRBV7-3 and TRBJ2-5; 7 bases fit TRBD2. The CDR3 is 15 residues long. V lost 3 bases, J lost 5 bases, and 9 bases stayed unmatched. Germline CDR1 and CDR2: SGHTA and FQGTGA. The CDR3 sequence is CASSLGGSLVETQYF. CDR3 in DNA: TGTGCCAGCAGCTTGGGAGGGAGTCTTGTCGAGACCCAGTACTTC.

The V gene is TRBV6-5, the J gene TRBJ1-5; 7 bases are a match to TRBD1. V lost 4 bases to trimming and J lost 2 bases; unmatched junction nucleotides: 8. The V gene's germline CDR1 is MNHEY and CDR2 SVGAGI. The CDR3 is made up of 16 amino acids. The CDR3: CASSSVQGQGNQPQHF. In nucleotides, the CDR3 is TGTGCCAGCAGTTCCGTACAGGGGCAAGGCAATCAGCCCCAGCATTTT.

This clone was seen a single time. The chain joins TRBV6-5 to TRBJ2-5; 8 nucleotides agree with TRBD2. The V and J ends lost 5 bases and 4 bases, in that order; junction bases with no gene match: 6. CDR3 size: 14 residues. Per germline, CDR1 MNHEY and CDR2 SVGAGI. This CDR3 is CASSPSGTRETQYF. CDR3 in DNA: TGTGCCAGCAGTCCCTCCGGGACTAGAGAGACCCAGTACTTC.

V usage is TRBV7-2 and J usage is TRBJ1-2, with D unresolved. The V end lost 4 bases, the J end lost 4 bases, and 10 bases lay between the germline ends. The CDR3 length is 13 residues. Germline CDR1 is SGHTA and CDR2 is FQGNSA. CDR3 DNA: TGTGCCAGCAGCTCCCAGGCCAGCTATGGCTACACCTTC. This sequence encodes CASSSQASYGYTF.

This sequence joins TRBV5-5 and TRBJ2-7, with D maybe TRBD1 (5 bases). The CDR3 length is 14 residues. Trimming shortened V by 0 bases and J by 2 bases, and 9 bases separated the two germline ends. In germline, CDR1 is SGHKS, CDR2 YYEKEE (reference sequence). For the CDR3, the DNA is TGTGCCAGCAGCTTGGTTCAGGGAACCTACGAGCAGTACTTC. Protein: CASSLVQGTYEQYF. Complete variable domain (other parts from reference TRBV5-5 and TRBJ2-7): DAGVTQSPTHLIKTRGQQVTLRCSPISGHKSVSWYQQVLGQGPQFIFQYYEKEERGRGNFPDRFSARQFPNYSSELNVNALLLGDSALYLCASSLVQGTYEQYFGPGTRLTVT.

The gene calls are TRBV7-3 and TRBJ2-1; 16 nucleotides align to TRBD2. This CDR3 has 19 amino acids. Losses at the gene ends were 1 base for V and 8 bases for J; bases not matched to a gene: 11. Germline V gene sequence: CDR1 SGHTA, CDR2 FQGTGA. The CDR3 DNA is TGTGCCAGCAGCTTAAAGGGTGCCGGGACTAGCGGGAGGGGGGATGAGCAGTTCTTC. Translation gives CASSLKGAGTSGRGDEQFF.

The chain combines TRBV28 with TRBJ1-5; D is ambiguous. CDR1 and CDR2 from the germline V gene are MDHEN and SYDVKM. Trimming cost V 7 bases and J 0 bases, with 13 bases left between them. The CDR3 sequence is 15 residues long. CDR3 bases: TGTGCCAGCACCCCGCCGGGTTATAGCAATCAGCCCCAGCATTTT. Amino acid sequence: CASTPPGYSNQPQHF. Together with reference TRBV28 and TRBJ1-5, the CDR3 gives the full variable domain: DVKVTQSSRYLVKRTGEKVFLECVQDMDHENMFWYRQDPGLGLRLIYFSYDVKMKEKGDIPEGYSVSREKKERFSLILESASTNQTSMYLCASTPPGYSNQPQHFGDGTRLSIL.

J is TRBJ2-3 and V is TRBV19; the D gene is possibly TRBD2 (6 bases). The V end lost 4 bases, the J end lost 4 bases, and 6 bases lay between the germline ends. Germline V gene lookup returns CDR1 LNHDA and CDR2 SQIVND (reference sequence). The CDR3 is 12 residues long. Here the CDR3 reads CASSRLADTQYF. CDR3 DNA: TGTGCCAGTAGTAGACTAGCAGATACGCAGTATTTT. Complete variable domain (other parts from reference TRBV19 and TRBJ2-3): DGGITQSPKYLFRKEGQNVTLSCEQNLNHDAMYWYRQDPGQGLRLIYYSQIVNDFQKGDIAEGYSVSREKKESFPLTVTSAQKNPTAFYLCASSRLADTQYFGPGTRLTVL.